This TCR beta chain was recovered during a study of shared clonotypes between healthy human individuals. The CDR3 has 14 amino acids. CDR1 MNHEY and CDR2 SVGAGI come from the germline V gene. After removal of 5 bases from V and 1 base from J, the junction contained 5 bases not matched to a gene. Repertoires were generated with immunoSEQ multiplex PCR, while TCRdb's copy carries only in-frame clones and drops some. In the table there are more than 550,000 clones, around 90% of which are singletons. The material sequenced was memory CD8+ T cells from PBMCs. Described subset: CD45RO+ cells pooled with CCR7-negative TemRA cells. The receptor's source is a man younger than 35 in good health. Some clones in this sample may be carry-over from other donors' samples. V usage is TRBV6-5 and J usage is TRBJ2-7; 7 nucleotides line up with TRBD2. CDR3 in DNA: TGTGCCAGCAGTAACCGGGACTATTCCTACGAGCAGTACTTC. Its translation is CASSNRDYSYEQYF.